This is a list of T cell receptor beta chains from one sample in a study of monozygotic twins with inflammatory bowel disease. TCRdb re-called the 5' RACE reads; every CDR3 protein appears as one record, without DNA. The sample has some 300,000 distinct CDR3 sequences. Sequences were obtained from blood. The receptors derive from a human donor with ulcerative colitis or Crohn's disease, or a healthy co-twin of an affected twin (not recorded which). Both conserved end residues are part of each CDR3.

CDR3 protein: CASSPPWGEQFF
V gene: TRBV12-3/TRBV12-4
CDR3 length: 12
J gene: TRBJ2-1

CDR3 protein: CASSYSGQLNTEAFF
V gene: TRBV6-5
CDR3 length: 15
J gene: TRBJ1-1

CDR3 protein: CASTADRAGGELFF
V gene: TRBV7-9
CDR3 length: 14
J gene: TRBJ2-2

CDR3 protein: CASSFFSINEKLFF
V gene: TRBV28
CDR3 length: 14
J gene: TRBJ1-4

CDR3 protein: CASSAGQRNSPLHF
V gene: TRBV5-1
CDR3 length: 14
J gene: TRBJ1-6

CDR3 protein: CSASDFSGPYEQYF
V gene: TRBV20-1
CDR3 length: 14
J gene: TRBJ2-7

CDR3 protein: CASSRSGTKQETQYF
V gene: TRBV28
CDR3 length: 15
J gene: TRBJ2-5

CDR3 protein: CSVEDTGEWTDTQYF
V gene: TRBV29-1
CDR3 length: 15
J gene: TRBJ2-3

CDR3 protein: CASTGQGKEKLFF
V gene: TRBV12-3/TRBV12-4
CDR3 length: 13
J gene: TRBJ1-4

CDR3 protein: CASSGNMGVTRIGELFF
V gene: TRBV25-1
CDR3 length: 17
J gene: TRBJ2-2

CDR3 protein: CASKSTSSYNSPLHF
V gene: TRBV27
CDR3 length: 15
J gene: TRBJ1-6

CDR3 protein: CASSVSGTNTGELFF
V gene: TRBV14
CDR3 length: 15
J gene: TRBJ2-2

CDR3 protein: CATSRVGGNEKLFF
V gene: TRBV15
CDR3 length: 14
J gene: TRBJ1-4

CDR3 protein: CASSPVAEALNEQFF
V gene: TRBV12-3/TRBV12-4
CDR3 length: 15
J gene: TRBJ2-1

CDR3 protein: CASSLGFGTVSYEQYF
V gene: TRBV7-2
CDR3 length: 16
J gene: TRBJ2-7

CDR3 protein: CASRPGTSGIQETQYF
V gene: TRBV7-2
CDR3 length: 16
J gene: TRBJ2-5

CDR3 protein: CASSREDGVVNEQFF
V gene: TRBV7-2
CDR3 length: 15
J gene: TRBJ2-1

CDR3 protein: CATSRDKGAADTQYF
V gene: TRBV15
CDR3 length: 15
J gene: TRBJ2-3

CDR3 protein: CASSPPRLRGSYEQYF
V gene: TRBV18
CDR3 length: 16
J gene: TRBJ2-7